One sample yielded the 16 T cell receptor beta chains listed below, sequenced in a study of early T cells in non-severe SARS-CoV-2 infection. TCRdb used MiXCR to reprocess the 5' RACE reads, holding one entry per CDR3 protein. The sample consists of under 85,000 distinct CDR3 sequences, around 15% of them appearing once. The specimen comprised whole blood, sampled at baseline. The source of these receptors is an adult who was a healthcare worker with PCR-confirmed SARS-CoV-2 infection or an uninfected control (not recorded which).

In its sample, this clonotype was seen a few times. The V and J genes are TRBV5-1 and TRBJ2-5; 8 bases line up with TRBD1. The trim removed 3 bases at V and 3 bases at J, leaving 4 bases unmatched. CDR1 SGHRS and CDR2 YFSETQ come from the germline V gene. The CDR3 runs 14 residues. Written as DNA, the CDR3 is TGCGCCAGCAGCTCTCAGGGGGCCGAAGAGACCCAGTACTTC. This codes for CASSSQGAEETQYF.

The chain joins TRBV18 to TRBJ1-2; a possible D gene is TRBD1 (5 bases). Germline assignment: CDR1 KGHSH and CDR2 LQKENI. Deletions cut 6 bases from V and 6 bases from J, with 14 bases between. This CDR3 has 13 residues. The CDR3 sequence is CASSQGHTNGYTF. In DNA form, the CDR3 reads TGTGCCAGCTCTCAAGGACACACCAATGGCTACACCTTC. Full variable domain (missing parts from reference TRBV18 and TRBJ1-2): NAGVMQNPRHLVRRRGQEARLRCSPMKGHSHVYWYRQLPEEGLKFMVYLQKENIIDESGMPKERFSAEFPKEGPSILRIQQVVRGDSAAYFCASSQGHTNGYTFGSGTRLTVV.

This clonotype was detected ten times or more. This rearrangement joins TRBV7-6 to TRBJ2-7; possibly TRBD1 for D (6 bases). The germline CDR1 and CDR2 sequences are SGHVS and FNYEAQ. The V end lost 5 bases, the J end lost 0 bases, and 23 bases lay between the germline ends. The CDR3 spans 18 residues. The CDR3 region is CASSVRLTGRQGSYEQYF. DNA for the CDR3: TGTGCCAGCAGCGTCCGCCTGACAGGCCGGCAGGGCTCCTACGAGCAGTACTTC.

Many counts were recorded for this clonotype. The chain employs TRBV29-1 and TRBJ1-1, with 10 nucleotides matching TRBD1. The V and J ends lost 7 bases and 6 bases, in that order; junction bases with no gene match: 5. The CDR3 is 12 amino acids. Germline lookup yields CDR1 SQVTM and CDR2 ANQGSEA. The CDR3 region has the DNA TGCAGCGGGGACAGGGGTCCAGCTGAAGCTTTCTTT. This codes for CSGDRGPAEAFF.

The table lists this clonotype with many counts. The chain joins TRBV7-3 to TRBJ2-3, with D perhaps being TRBD1 or TRBD2 (5 bases each). The ends were cut back, 5 bases at V and 5 bases at J, with 8 bases in the middle. This CDR3 is built from 12 residues. The germline gives CDR1 SGHTA, CDR2 FQGTGA. CDR3 loop: CASSPGGDTQYF. As DNA, the CDR3 is TGTGCCAGCAGCCCTGGGGGAGATACGCAGTATTTT.

This chain uses TRBV6-5 with TRBJ1-6; 8 nucleotides match TRBD1. This CDR3 spans 15 amino acids. The germline V gene has CDR1 MNHEY and CDR2 SVGAGI. J lost 8 bases, V lost 7 bases, and 10 bases had no gene match. This CDR3 reads CASTPGGLMDSPLHF. DNA of the CDR3: TGTGCCAGCACTCCAGGGGGCCTAATGGATTCACCCCTCCACTTT.

This clonotype was seen a few times. The chain uses TRBV9 and TRBJ2-2; 9 nucleotides agree with TRBD2. Trimming at V came to 2 bases and at J to 4 bases, leaving 15 bases not matched to a gene. Germline-derived CDR1 and CDR2 are SGDLS and YYNGEE. This CDR3 contains 19 residues. CDR3 protein: CASSVTHRLAGRGTGELFF. The CDR3 region has the DNA TGTGCCAGCAGCGTCACCCACCGGCTAGCGGGACGGGGCACCGGGGAGCTGTTTTTT.

This clonotype came up a few times. The chain links TRBV20-1 to TRBJ2-7, with a weak D call TRBD2 (5 bases). Germline V gene data show CDR1 as DFQATT and CDR2 as SNEGSKA (reference sequence). The CDR3 extends over 17 amino acids. Trimming took 5 bases from V and 0 from J, leaving 23 bases between them. DNA of the CDR3: TGCAGTGCTCATCCCGGACCCGGGGAGAAAAACTCCTACGAGCAGTACTTC. Translating gives CSAHPGPGEKNSYEQYF.

The J gene is TRBJ2-3, the V gene TRBV6-5, with D maybe TRBD1 (6 bases). The germline V and J ends were trimmed by 5 bases and 0 bases, with 12 bases remaining between them. Germline V gene lookup returns CDR1 MNHEY and CDR2 SVGAGI. The CDR3 runs to 15 residues. DNA of the CDR3: TGTGCCAGCAGTACCCAGGGGCTGAGCACAGATACGCAGTATTTT. It is translated as CASSTQGLSTDTQYF.

The rearrangement links TRBV20-1 to TRBJ2-7, with 10 positions matching TRBD2. Germline V gene data show CDR1 as DFQATT and CDR2 as SNEGSKA (reference sequence). With 8 bases clipped from V and 3 bases from J, the junction kept 10 bases outside the gene matches. The CDR3 sequence is 14 residues long. CDR3: CSSGTTSGRYEQYF. CDR3 nucleotide sequence: TGCAGTTCCGGGACGACTAGCGGGCGCTACGAGCAGTACTTC.

CDR3 bases: TGTGCCAGCAGTGAATCCGAAGGTGGCGGCTACACCTTC. Amino acid sequence: CASSESEGGGYTF. The V gene is TRBV2, the J gene TRBJ1-2, with unresolved D. The length of the CDR3 is 13 residues. CDR1 is SNHLY, CDR2 FYNNEI, per germline. Trimming took off 2 bases at V and 8 bases at J, with 12 bases between the two ends.

V is TRBV23-1 and J is TRBJ2-7; D not resolved. TRBV23-1 is reported as an ORF; its role is uncertain. Trimming took off 5 bases at V and 8 bases at J, with 4 bases between the two ends. The CDR3 totals 9 residues. The CDR3 loop reads CASSTKQYF. For the CDR3, the DNA is TGCGCCAGCAGTACGAAGCAGTACTTC.

This clonotype turned up a few times. This sequence joins TRBV6-6 and TRBJ1-6, with a weak D call TRBD1 (6 bases). V dropped 6 bases and J dropped 8 bases, with 14 bases sitting between them. This CDR3 spans 14 amino acids. Germline loops: CDR1 MNHNY, CDR2 SVGAGI (reference sequence). CDR3 sequence reads: CASSTQGKDSPLHF. In DNA form, the CDR3 reads TGTGCCAGCAGCACACAGGGAAAAGATTCACCCCTCCACTTT.

The table lists this clonotype with a few counts. This chain uses TRBV30 with TRBJ1-2; D is uncertain. This CDR3 is built from 13 residues. With 4 bases removed from V and 0 bases from J, the gap between germline ends came to 9 bases. Germline V lookup: CDR1 GTSNPN, CDR2 SVGIG (reference sequence). The CDR3 sequence is CAWTREPNYGYTF. The CDR3, as DNA: TGTGCCTGGACTCGGGAACCTAACTATGGCTACACCTTC.

CDR3 sequence (DNA): TGCAGCGTTGCGGGGCCTTGGGAAAACATTCAGTACTTC. This encodes CSVAGPWENIQYF. The V call is TRBV29-1, the J call TRBJ2-4, with D possibly called TRBD1 or TRBD2 (5 bases each). CDR1 is SQVTM and CDR2 is ANQGSEA in the germline V gene. Deletions cut 4 bases from V and 5 bases from J, with 12 bases between. The CDR3 covers 13 residues.

This clonotype was seen a handful of times. This chain links TRBV6-2 or TRBV6-3 with TRBJ2-6; no definite D call. Germline V gene lookup returns CDR1 MNHEY and CDR2 SVGEGT. CDR3 size: 15 residues. Trimming removed 8 bases at V and 0 bases at J, with 11 bases between. The DNA of the CDR3 is TGTGCCAGCTCGGGTGGTCCCTCTGGGGCCAACGTCCTGACTTTC. Its protein is CASSGGPSGANVLTF.